The sequence of this T cell receptor beta chain was determined in a study of blood T cell repertoires in COVID-19 (dated by TCRdb to 2020 to 2022). A note on the overall study: The collaborator samples originated in the United States, Italy and Spain and spanned the acute and convalescent phases of COVID-19. The material from the prospective study consisted of cDNA or gDNA derived from T cells, B-cell-depleted T cells, or PBMCs. Deeply sampled blood TCRbeta repertoires from subjects exposed to, actively infected with, or recovered from COVID-19 were included in the dataset. The repertoires were made available in a free public database intended to serve as a resource for research on the immune response to SARS-CoV-2. The samples were drawn from two sources: the first 160 participants of the ongoing ImmuneRACE study, and 1,254 subjects contributed by 6 global collaborators. The sample metadata nearly always contained a de-identified subject ID, COVID-19 status, age in years and sex. Where available, HLA class I and class II types were taken from metadata supplied by the sample provider and were not determined by assay-based typing.

The germline V gene encodes CDR1 SQVTM and CDR2 ANQGSEA. V is shortened by 7 bases, J by 2 bases, and the region joining them spans 25 bases. The CDR3, cysteine through phenylalanine, is 17 amino acids long. The read is trimmed to its CDR3 DNA, 51 bases read in frame from base 1. The investigation overall reported the following: Clinical and demographic metadata were provided uncurated, with the amount varying by source and participant.

In the prospective study, participants were 18 to 89 years old, resided in about two dozen geographic areas of the United States, and were enrolled through a virtual design. In the prospective study, participants were assigned to cohorts based on the clinical history participants reported in a screening survey and a study questionnaire. Recovered participants in ImmuneRACE Cohort 3 were defined as having two consecutive negative NP/OP PCR tests, clearance from a healthcare professional, or resolution of symptoms. In the prospective study, whole blood, serum and a nasopharyngeal or oropharyngeal swab were collected from each participant by mobile phlebotomists. Prospective study participants could optionally give additional blood draws and questionnaires over an approximately 2-month period. Prospective study blood samples were shipped either frozen or at room temperature before DNA extraction.

TCRbeta CDR3 regions were amplified from genomic DNA using the immunoSEQ Assay, a bias-controlled multiplex PCR. The study's processing was this. The number of nucleated cells in each sample was estimated from the amplification of reference gene primers within the assay. To quantify the absolute abundance of each unique TCRbeta CDR3 rearrangement, sequence reads were collapsed and filtered. For each sample, productive Simpson clonality was calculated as the square root of Simpson's diversity index over productive rearrangements. TCRdb took over this immuneACCESS table, retaining in-frame rearrangements with V and J assigned. Such tables are incomplete; in checked studies, under half of the missing clones stem from an unresolved V gene, and the remainder is unexplained. V and J calls and clone size are given by that table; D and trimming were obtained from the DNA. The sample table contains around 330,000 clones; only one count was recorded for roughly 90% of them. The ten largest clones take up 9.5% of the sample.

A note on this clone: Its specific antigen is unknown. No base quality information exists; no much larger clone differs at one position.

The sequence was collected from a middle-aged woman who had recovered from COVID-19. The sample was PBMCs or T cells enriched from blood (not recorded which). This receptor chain uses TRBV29-1 and TRBJ2-3; the D segment could be TRBD1, given 5 matching bases. The DNA sequence is as follows: TGCAGCGCCGTCCCATCAGCACCAGGGTTTTTCACAGATACGCAGTATTTT. It translates as CSAVPSAPGFFTDTQYF.